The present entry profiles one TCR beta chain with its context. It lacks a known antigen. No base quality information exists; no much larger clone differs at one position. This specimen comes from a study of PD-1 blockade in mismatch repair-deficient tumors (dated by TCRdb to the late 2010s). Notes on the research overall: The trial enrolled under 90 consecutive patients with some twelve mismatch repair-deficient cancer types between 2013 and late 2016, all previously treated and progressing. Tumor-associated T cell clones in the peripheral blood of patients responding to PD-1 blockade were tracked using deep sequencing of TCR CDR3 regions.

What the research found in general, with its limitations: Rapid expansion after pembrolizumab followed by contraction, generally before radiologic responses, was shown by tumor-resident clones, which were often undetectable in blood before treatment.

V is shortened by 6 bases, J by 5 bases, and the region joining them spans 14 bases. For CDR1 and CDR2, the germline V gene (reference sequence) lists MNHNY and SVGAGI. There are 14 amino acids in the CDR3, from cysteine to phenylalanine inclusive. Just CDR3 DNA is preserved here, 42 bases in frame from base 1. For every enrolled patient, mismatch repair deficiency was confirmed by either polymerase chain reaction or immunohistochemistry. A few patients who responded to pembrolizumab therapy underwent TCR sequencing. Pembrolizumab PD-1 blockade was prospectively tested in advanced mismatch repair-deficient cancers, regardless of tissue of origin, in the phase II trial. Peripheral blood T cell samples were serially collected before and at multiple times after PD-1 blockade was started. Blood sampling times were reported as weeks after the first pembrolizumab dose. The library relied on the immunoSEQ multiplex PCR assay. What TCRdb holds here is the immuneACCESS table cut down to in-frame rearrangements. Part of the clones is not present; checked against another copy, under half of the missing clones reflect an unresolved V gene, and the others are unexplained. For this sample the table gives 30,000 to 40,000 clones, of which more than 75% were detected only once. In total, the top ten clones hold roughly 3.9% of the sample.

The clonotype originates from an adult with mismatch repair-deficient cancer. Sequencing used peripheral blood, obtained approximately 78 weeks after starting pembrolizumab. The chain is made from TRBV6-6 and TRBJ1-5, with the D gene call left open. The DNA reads TGTGCCAGCAGGAGGGCCAGCCAAGATCAGCCCCAGCATTTT. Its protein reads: CASRRASQDQPQHF.